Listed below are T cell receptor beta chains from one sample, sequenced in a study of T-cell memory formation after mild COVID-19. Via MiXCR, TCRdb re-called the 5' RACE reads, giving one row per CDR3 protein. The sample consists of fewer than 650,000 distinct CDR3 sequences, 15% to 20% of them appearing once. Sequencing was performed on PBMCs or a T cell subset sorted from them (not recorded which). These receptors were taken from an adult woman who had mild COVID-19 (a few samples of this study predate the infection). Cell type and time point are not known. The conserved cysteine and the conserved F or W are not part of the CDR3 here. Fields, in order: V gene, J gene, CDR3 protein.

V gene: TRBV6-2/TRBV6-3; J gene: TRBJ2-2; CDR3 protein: ASSYSPRTGNTGELF
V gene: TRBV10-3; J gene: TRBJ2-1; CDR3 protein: AISEYNEQF
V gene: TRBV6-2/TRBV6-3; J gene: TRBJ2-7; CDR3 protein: ASSPWDTAYEQY
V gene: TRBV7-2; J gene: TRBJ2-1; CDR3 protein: ASSPQGTGGYNEQF
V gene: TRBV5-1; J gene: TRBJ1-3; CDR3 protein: ASSLGVDGSGNTIY
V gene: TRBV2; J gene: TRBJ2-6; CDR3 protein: ASTLAGGSGANVLT
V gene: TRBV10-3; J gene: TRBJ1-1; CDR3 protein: AISEVRSNTEAF
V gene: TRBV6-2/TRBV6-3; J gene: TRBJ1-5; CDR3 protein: ASSYPDRYYSNQPQH
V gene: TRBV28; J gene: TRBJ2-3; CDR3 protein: ASSSSLAGTTDTQY
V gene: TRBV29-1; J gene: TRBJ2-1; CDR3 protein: SARSGLSLNEQF
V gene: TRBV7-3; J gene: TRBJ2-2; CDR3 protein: ASSLKGLAGVGDTGELF
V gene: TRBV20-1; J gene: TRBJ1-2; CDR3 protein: SAREPDRVNDGYT
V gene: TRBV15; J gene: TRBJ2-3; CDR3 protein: ATGRDRGADTQY
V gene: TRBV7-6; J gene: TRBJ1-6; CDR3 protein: ASSLPGLNSPLH
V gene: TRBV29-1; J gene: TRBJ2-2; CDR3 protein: SVEGHLGELF
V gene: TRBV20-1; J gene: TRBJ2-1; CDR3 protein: SARGVTYNEQF
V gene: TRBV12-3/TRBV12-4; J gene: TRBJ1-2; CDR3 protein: ASSPEGDHGYT
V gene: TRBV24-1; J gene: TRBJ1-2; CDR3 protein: ATSGGPTGSSHGYT
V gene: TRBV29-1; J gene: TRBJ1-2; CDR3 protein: SVEDWDMKRGYGYT
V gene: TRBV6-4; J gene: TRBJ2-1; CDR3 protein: ASSSQGAQGEQF
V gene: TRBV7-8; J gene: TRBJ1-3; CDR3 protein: ASSLAADGSTIY
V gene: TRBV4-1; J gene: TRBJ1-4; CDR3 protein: ASSLLLVEKLF
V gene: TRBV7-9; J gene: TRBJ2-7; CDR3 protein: ASQPPPGLADHEQY
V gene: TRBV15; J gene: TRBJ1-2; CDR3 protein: ATSRDRDGGYGYT
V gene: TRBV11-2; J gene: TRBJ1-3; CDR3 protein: ASSASPSIY
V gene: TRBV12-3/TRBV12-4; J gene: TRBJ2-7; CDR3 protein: ASRMRGEQY
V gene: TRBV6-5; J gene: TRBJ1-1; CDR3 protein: ASSYAPNTEAF
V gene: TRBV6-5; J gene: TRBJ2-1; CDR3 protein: ASSSDRVYNEQF